This T cell receptor (beta chain) was identified during a study of PD-1 blockade in classical Hodgkin lymphoma. Study-level results: Before treatment, complete responders showed about the same diversity as newly diagnosed patients. A significant rise in TCR diversity by C4D1 was seen for CD4+ but not CD8+ cells. Patients were excluded if nivolumab began under 1 year after ASCT (the autologous transplant).

The data were produced by immunoSEQ multiplex PCR, yet TCRdb's version contains in-frame clones alone and is incomplete. The sample records under 30,000 clones, about three quarters being singletons. Germline V gene lookup returns CDR1 MDHEN and CDR2 SYDVKM. The CDR3 has 14 amino acids. Between the trimmed V and J ends, which lost 5 bases and 0 bases, there was a span of 8 bases. This clone has more than one count but fewer than ten. Its matching antigen is unknown. Autologous stem cell transplantation was followed by relapse in every patient, and brentuximab vedotin exposure varied. Complete response, partial response or progressive disease were the best responses.

This TCR derives from a human donor with classical Hodgkin lymphoma. This chain connects TRBV28 to TRBJ1-5; D remains unclear. This specimen consisted of peripheral blood mononuclear cells (PBMCs), obtained at baseline. The CDR3 loop is CASSPVYSNQPQHF. The CDR3 bases are TGTGCCAGCAGTCCGGTCTATAGCAATCAGCCCCAGCATTTT.